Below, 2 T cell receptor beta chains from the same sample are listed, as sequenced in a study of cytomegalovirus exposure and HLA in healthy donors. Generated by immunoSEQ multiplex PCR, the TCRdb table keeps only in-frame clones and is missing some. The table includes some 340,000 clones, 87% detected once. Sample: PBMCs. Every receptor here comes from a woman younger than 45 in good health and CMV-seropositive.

This CDR3 is CASSVSAGGDTEAFF. The CDR3 nucleotides are TGTGCCAGCAGCGTCTCGGCGGGTGGAGACACTGAAGCTTTCTTT. The chain carries TRBV9 and TRBJ1-1; no clear D. CDR3 size: 15 residues. V lost 2 bases and J lost 3, with 14 bases in between. CDR1 SGDLS and CDR2 YYNGEE come from the germline V gene.

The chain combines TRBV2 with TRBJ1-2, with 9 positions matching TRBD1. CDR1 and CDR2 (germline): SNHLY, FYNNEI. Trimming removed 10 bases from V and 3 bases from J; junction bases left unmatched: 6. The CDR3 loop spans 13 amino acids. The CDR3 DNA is TGTGCCACCGAGACAGGGGGGGACTATGGCTACACCTTC. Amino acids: CATETGGDYGYTF.